Described below is a single TCR beta chain sequence and its context. It has no known antigen specificity. Within one base of it there is no much larger clone, and no base qualities were kept. For sequencing of the TCRbeta CDR3 region, genomic DNA was extracted from the sorted cells. The immunoSEQ Assay was used for sequencing of TCRbeta CDR3 regions. TCRdb took over this immuneACCESS table, retaining in-frame rearrangements with V and J assigned. Such tables are incomplete; in checked studies, under half of the missing clones stem from an unresolved V gene, and the remainder is unexplained. In all, the sample holds 35,000 to 45,000 clones, and roughly 82% of those were seen once. The ten largest clones capture roughly 2.1% of the sample. This record belongs to a study of OX40 agonist ivuxolimab in advanced cancers. With respect to the entire study: Ivuxolimab, which targeted the costimulatory receptor OX40 (CD134), was an agonistic, fully human IgG2 monoclonal antibody. Among the approximately 50 dose-escalation patients, approximately 20 had hepatocellular carcinoma, approximately 15 melanoma, 9 renal cell carcinoma and 9 head and neck cancer. Three dose-escalation patients achieved partial responses, one with hepatocellular carcinoma and two with cutaneous melanoma. Intravenous ivuxolimab was administered to patients every 2 weeks at six dose levels: 0.01, 0.1, 0.3, 1.5, 3 and 10 mg/kg. Patients were allowed to have had prior anti-PD-1, anti-PD-L1 or anti-CTLA-4 therapy, and approximately 40% of the dose-escalation patients had previously received checkpoint inhibitors. In the dose-escalation cohort, approximately 82% of patients were male, and the mean age was roughly 56 years with a range of roughly 20 to 80. The paper reports the monotherapy dose-escalation portion (N = 52 patients) of the phase I ivuxolimab trial. The point of sequencing TCRbeta in the periphery was to test whether ivuxolimab changed TCR sequence diversity and drove clonal T-cell expansion.

Broader findings and caveats from the paper: On average, CD8+ T cells showed more expanded clones than CD4+ T cells after ivuxolimab. In the 0.1-3.0 mg/kg groups, partial responders were among the patients with the lowest normalized peripheral clonal expansion, particularly in CD8+ T cells. Low levels of normalized T-cell clonal expansion were also seen in some patients who did not respond. Which antigens the clonally expanded peripheral T cells were specific for was not determined. Clonal expansion of both CD4+ and CD8+ blood T cells was observed from baseline to week 6 at doses 0.1 to 3.0 mg/kg.

The trial excluded patients who had a history of autoimmune disease or who were on systemic immunosuppression. Peripheral blood for TCR sequencing was drawn from every dose cohort at baseline, at cycle 4 day 1 and at cycle 7 day 1. The samples were taken from a phase I, first-in-human, multicenter, open-label dose-escalation trial of ivuxolimab. Adults with locally advanced or metastatic melanoma, renal cell carcinoma, hepatocellular carcinoma or head and neck squamous cell carcinoma were enrolled in the trial. Before TCR sequencing, CD4+ T cells and CD8+ T cells from peripheral blood were sorted into separate populations. The receptor's source is an adult with an advanced solid tumor such as melanoma, head and neck, liver or kidney cancer. The starting material was CD4+ or CD8+ T cells sorted from blood, obtained in a trial of the OX40 agonist ivuxolimab.

The DNA sequence is as follows: TGTGCCAGCTGTAGGGAGAGGGGACCATACAATGAGCAGTTCTTC. Its amino acids are CASCRERGPYNEQFF. The sequence is built from TRBV6-1 and TRBJ2-1, with the D gene possibly TRBD1 or TRBD2, each one fitting 5 bases. CDR1 and CDR2, per the germline V gene, are MNHNS and SASEGT. Deletion took 8 bases off V and 4 bases off J, with a span of 18 bases between the germline ends. Counted from cysteine to phenylalanine, this CDR3 has 15 amino acids. Only the CDR3 DNA stays, 45 bases, in frame from base 1.